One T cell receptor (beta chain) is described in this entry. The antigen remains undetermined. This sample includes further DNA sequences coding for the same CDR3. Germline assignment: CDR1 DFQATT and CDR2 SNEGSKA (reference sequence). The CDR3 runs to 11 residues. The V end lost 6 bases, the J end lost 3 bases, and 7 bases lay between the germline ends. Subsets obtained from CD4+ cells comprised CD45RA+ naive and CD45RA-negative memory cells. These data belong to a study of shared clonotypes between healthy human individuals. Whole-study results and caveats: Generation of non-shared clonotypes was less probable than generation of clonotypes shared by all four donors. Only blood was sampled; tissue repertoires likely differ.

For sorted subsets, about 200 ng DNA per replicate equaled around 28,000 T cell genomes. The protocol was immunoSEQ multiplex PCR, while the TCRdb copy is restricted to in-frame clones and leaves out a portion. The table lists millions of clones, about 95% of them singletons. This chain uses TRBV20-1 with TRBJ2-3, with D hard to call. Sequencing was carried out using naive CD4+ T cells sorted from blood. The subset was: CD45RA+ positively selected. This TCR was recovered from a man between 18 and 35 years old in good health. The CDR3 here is CSAGLTDTQYF. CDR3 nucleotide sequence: TGCAGTGCCGGATTAACAGATACGCAGTATTTT.